The clone carrying this T cell receptor (beta chain) was recorded many times. As yet, its antigen is unknown. This entry belongs to a study of neurological immune-mediated disorders. TCRdb processed the 5' RACE reads anew with MiXCR; each CDR3 protein has one entry. The sample includes tens of thousands of distinct CDR3 sequences, around 3.4% of them seen just once. Broader study findings: One cluster of related CDR3 sequences contained, by phylogenetic grouping, the repertoires of 18 of 34 multiple sclerosis patients and formed a possible signature.

The CDR3 covers 11 residues. The germline V gene has CDR1 DFQATT and CDR2 SNEGSKA (reference sequence). This receptor was identified in a woman between 25 and 40 years old with multiple sclerosis. The sequenced sample consisted of PBMCs. V and J are TRBV20-1 and TRBJ1-2; D is undetermined. The CDR3 loop is CAVGLMGGYTF. In nucleotides, the CDR3 is TGCGCGGTAGGGTTAATGGGAGGCTACACCTTC.